This is a list of T cell receptor beta chains from one sample in a study of CD8+ T cells in alopecia areata. The table came from immunoSEQ multiplex PCR; TCRdb's copy has only in-frame clones and leaves some out. The sample includes 100,000 to 150,000 clones, about 59% of them seen just once. The source was CD4+ T cells sorted from blood, collected at week 4, from a patient treated with tofacitinib. The receptors derive from a human donor with alopecia areata. The CDR3 runs from the conserved cysteine through the conserved F or W. D genes are given only for firm matches. The size entry is marked missing in some rows and otherwise reads once, few, many or a size class.

d_call	v_call	clone_size	j_call	cdr3_aa	cdr3_nt
NA	TRBV20-1	once	TRBJ1-2	CRDSSGYTF	TGCAGGGACAGTTCTGGCTACACCTTC
TRBD2	TRBV9	few	TRBJ2-2	CASSPQAGGSNTGELFF	TGTGCCAGCAGCCCGCAAGCGGGGGGTTCGAACACCGGGGAGCTGTTTTTT
TRBD1	TRBV5-6	few	TRBJ2-5	CASSLGTGETQYF	TGTGCCAGCAGCTTAGGGACAGGCGAGACCCAGTACTTC
NA	TRBV6-5	few	TRBJ2-5	CASSLRAVQETQYF	TGTGCCAGCAGCCTCCGCGCAGTCCAAGAGACCCAGTACTTC
TRBD1	TRBV5-6	NA	TRBJ2-1	CASSLTGGNDEQFF	TGTGCCAGCAGCTTGACAGGGGGAAACGATGAGCAGTTCTTC
NA	TRBV6-6	once	TRBJ1-2	CASSSPGSTPGYTF	TGTGCCAGCAGTTCCCCGGGATCTACCCCCGGCTACACCTTC
TRBD2	TRBV9	NA	TRBJ2-7	CASSASGGVEQYF	TGTGCCAGCAGCGCTAGCGGGGGTGTCGAGCAGTACTTC
NA	TRBV7-9	NA	TRBJ2-3	CASPPRGGSDTQYF	TGTGCCAGCCCCCCAAGGGGCGGATCAGATACGCAGTATTTT
NA	TRBV18	NA	TRBJ2-5	CASSLGGARETQYF	TGTGCCAGCTCACTTGGCGGGGCCAGGGAGACCCAGTACTTC
NA	TRBV27	NA	TRBJ2-1	CASSPAFSYNEQFF	TGTGCCAGCAGCCCAGCCTTCTCCTACAATGAGCAGTTCTTC